In this sample, the clone carrying this T cell receptor (beta chain) turned up many times. The antigen is unknown. These data come from a study of T-cell reconstitution after alpha-beta-depleted transplantation in children. Overall study results and limits: It was reported that alpha-beta T cells came from several hundred expanded graft clones (about two months after transplant).

It was with unique molecular identifiers that the TCRbeta library was prepared. TCRdb reanalysed the PCR reads using MiXCR and keeps one entry per CDR3 protein. The sample carries about 200,000 distinct CDR3 sequences, approximately 8.4% recorded once. Deletions cut 3 bases from V and 7 bases from J, with 20 bases between. There are 16 residues in the CDR3. Germline V gene lookup returns CDR1 KGHSH and CDR2 LQKENI. V usage is TRBV18 and J usage is TRBJ2-3; weak D call: TRBD2 (5 bases). The specimen comprised PBMCs, mostly from graft donor cells, sampled 360 days after TCRalphabeta/CD19-depleted stem cell transplant. The receptor's source is a male patient aged 2-10 years who had a stem cell transplant for acute myeloid leukemia, so the T cells may come from the graft donor. In nucleotides, the CDR3 is TGTGCCAGCTCACCGACTACCTCTACGTACCGGTATACGCAGTATTTT. Its protein is CASSPTTSTYRYTQYF.